Listed here are 5 T cell receptor beta chains from one sample, sequenced in a study of cytomegalovirus exposure and HLA in healthy donors. 60 Vbeta and 13 Jbeta primers were used in PCR. Sequenced by immunoSEQ multiplex PCR; TCRdb stores in-frame clones only, minus some. The data show 150,000 to 200,000 clones, about 88% seen once. The specimen sequenced was PBMCs. The receptors come from a woman younger than 30 in good health and CMV-seronegative.

The chain employs TRBV5-1 and TRBJ2-7; TRBD2 is a possible D gene (5 bases). Trimming took 4 bases from V and 2 from J, leaving 16 bases between them. The length of the CDR3 is 15 residues. CDR1 SGHRS and CDR2 YFSETQ come from the germline V gene. This CDR3 reads CASSPREGQAYEQYF. The CDR3 DNA follows: TGCGCCAGCAGCCCTCGAGAGGGCCAGGCCTACGAGCAGTACTTC.

CDR3 sequence (DNA): TGTGCCAGCAGCTTAGAGCCAGGGGGCTCTAATGAAAAACTGTTTTTT. Amino acid sequence: CASSLEPGGSNEKLFF. The genes are TRBV7-9 and TRBJ1-4; 8 positions match TRBD1. Germline V gives CDR1 SEHNR, CDR2 FQNEAQ (reference sequence). Germline trimming cut 1 base from V and 3 bases from J; bases unmatched to any gene: 4. The CDR3 length is 16 residues.

The genes are TRBV10-3 and TRBJ1-2; 9 nucleotides agree with TRBD1. V lost 0 bases, J lost 3 bases, and 5 bases stayed unmatched. CDR3 length: 16 residues. The germline V gene encodes CDR1 ENHRY and CDR2 SYGVKD. CDR3 loop: CAISESPGQGDYGYTF. CDR3 coding DNA: TGTGCCATCAGTGAGTCGCCGGGACAGGGAGACTATGGCTACACCTTC.

The chain links TRBV4-1 to TRBJ2-2; D possibly corresponds to TRBD1 (6 bases). CDR3 length equals 17 residues. Germline CDR1 reads MGHRA; CDR2 reads YSYEKL. V was shortened by 5 bases and J by 1 base, with 17 bases between the two germline ends. The CDR3: CASSGRGGPMNTGELFF. CDR3 DNA: TGCGCCAGCAGCGGAAGAGGGGGTCCCATGAACACCGGGGAGCTGTTTTTT.

The genes are TRBV5-1 and TRBJ1-1, with D possibly TRBD1 on 6 matching bases. V lost 5 bases, J lost 6 bases, and 14 bases lay in between. The CDR3 sequence is 13 residues long. Germline CDR1 SGHRS, CDR2 YFSETQ. The CDR3 is CASSPTGFAEAFF. The CDR3 bases are TGCGCCAGCAGTCCCACAGGGTTTGCTGAAGCTTTCTTT.